Sequencing of this T cell receptor (beta chain) was carried out in a study of T cell responses to AZD1222 COVID-19 vaccine. With 5 bases removed from V and 9 bases from J, the gap between germline ends came to 11 bases. This CDR3 is built from 12 residues. Method: immunoSEQ multiplex PCR; TCRdb's copy keeps in-frame clones and lacks some. The data show roughly 120,000 clones, about 91% seen once. Sample: peripheral blood, taken on day 0 of AZD1222 vaccination. The chain links TRBV12-3 or TRBV12-4 to TRBJ2-1, with D perhaps TRBD1 (6 bases). The clonotype was recovered from an adult in good health. The CDR3 DNA reads as TGTGCCAGCAGTCCAGACAGGTTTGAGCAGTTCTTC. It is translated as CASSPDRFEQFF.